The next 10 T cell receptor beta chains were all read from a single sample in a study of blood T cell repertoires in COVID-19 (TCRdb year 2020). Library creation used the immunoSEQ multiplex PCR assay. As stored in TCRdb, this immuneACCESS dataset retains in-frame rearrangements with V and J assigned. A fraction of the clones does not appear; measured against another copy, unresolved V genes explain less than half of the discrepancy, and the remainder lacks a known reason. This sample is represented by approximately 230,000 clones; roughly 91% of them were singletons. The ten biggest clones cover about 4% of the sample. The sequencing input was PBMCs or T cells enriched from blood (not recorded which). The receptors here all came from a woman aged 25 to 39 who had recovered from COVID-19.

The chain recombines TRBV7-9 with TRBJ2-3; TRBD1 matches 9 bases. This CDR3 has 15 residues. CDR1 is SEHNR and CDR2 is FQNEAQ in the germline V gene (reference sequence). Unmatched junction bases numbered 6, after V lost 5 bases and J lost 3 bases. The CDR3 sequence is CASSPQGTGTDTQYF. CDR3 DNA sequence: TGTGCCAGCAGCCCACAAGGGACAGGGACAGATACGCAGTATTTT.

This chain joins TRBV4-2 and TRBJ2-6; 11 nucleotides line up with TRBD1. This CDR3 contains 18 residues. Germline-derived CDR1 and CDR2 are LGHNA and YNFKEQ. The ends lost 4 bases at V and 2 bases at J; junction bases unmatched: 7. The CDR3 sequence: CASSPMGQGVPGANVLTF. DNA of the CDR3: TGTGCCAGCAGCCCGATGGGACAGGGGGTCCCTGGGGCCAACGTCCTGACTTTC.

The CDR3 nucleotides read TGTGCCAGCAGCCCCCCGGGGCTAGCGGGTCGCAATGAGCAGTTCTTC. Translating gives CASSPPGLAGRNEQFF. V and J are TRBV7-3 and TRBJ2-1; 8 bases fit TRBD2. J was trimmed by 6 bases and V by 5 bases; bases with no gene match: 12. This CDR3 is built from 16 residues. Looked up from germline, CDR1 is SGHTA and CDR2 is FQGTGA.

The CDR3 DNA follows: TGTGCCAGCAGTTTAGCGTTAACAGGGGTACTGTTTTTT. Translating it yields CASSLALTGVLFF. The chain recombines TRBV12-3 or TRBV12-4 with TRBJ1-4; 7 bases fit TRBD1. This CDR3 is 13 amino acids long. The J segment lost 13 bases and the V segment lost 0 bases, leaving 5 bases of the junction unmatched.

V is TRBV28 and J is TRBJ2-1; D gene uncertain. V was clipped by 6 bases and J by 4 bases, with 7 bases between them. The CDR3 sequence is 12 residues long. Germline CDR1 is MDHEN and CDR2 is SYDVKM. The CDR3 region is CASSPRYNEQFF. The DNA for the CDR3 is TGTGCCAGCAGCCCCCGGTACAATGAGCAGTTCTTC.

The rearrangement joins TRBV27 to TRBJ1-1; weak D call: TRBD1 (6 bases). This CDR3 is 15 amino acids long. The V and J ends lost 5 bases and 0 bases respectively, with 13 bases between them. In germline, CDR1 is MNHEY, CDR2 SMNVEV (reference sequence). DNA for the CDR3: TGTGCCAGCAGTCTCGGCGCAGGGGTGAACACTGAAGCTTTCTTT. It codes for CASSLGAGVNTEAFF.

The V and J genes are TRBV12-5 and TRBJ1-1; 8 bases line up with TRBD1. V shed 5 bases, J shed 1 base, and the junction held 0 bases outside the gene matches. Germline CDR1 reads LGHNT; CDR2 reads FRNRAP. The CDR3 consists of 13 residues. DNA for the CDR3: TGTGCTAGTGGTACAGGGGGGAACACTGAAGCTTTCTTT. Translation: CASGTGGNTEAFF.

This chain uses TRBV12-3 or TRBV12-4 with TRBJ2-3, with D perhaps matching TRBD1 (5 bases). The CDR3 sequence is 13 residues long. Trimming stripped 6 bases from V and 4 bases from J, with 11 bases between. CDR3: CASSIGVPDTQYF. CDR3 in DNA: TGTGCCAGCAGCATAGGGGTACCAGATACGCAGTATTTT.

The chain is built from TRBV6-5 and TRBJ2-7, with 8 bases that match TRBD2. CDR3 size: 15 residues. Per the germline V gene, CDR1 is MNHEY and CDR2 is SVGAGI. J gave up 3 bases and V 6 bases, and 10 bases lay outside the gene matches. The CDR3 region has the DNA TGTGCCAGCAGCGACAGACTAGCGACCGGCTACGAGCAGTACTTC. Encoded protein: CASSDRLATGYEQYF.

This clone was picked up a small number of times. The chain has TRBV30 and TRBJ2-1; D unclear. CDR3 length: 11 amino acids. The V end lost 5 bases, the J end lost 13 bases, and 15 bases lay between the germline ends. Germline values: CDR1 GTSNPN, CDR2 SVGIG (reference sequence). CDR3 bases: TGTGCCTGGTCCCTGAGGATTGAACAGTTCTTC. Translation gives CAWSLRIEQFF.